The T cell receptor (beta chain) described here comes from a study of regulatory T cells in long-lasting Graves disease. Time point of the sample: persistent/refractory GD, antithyroid drugs over 5 years with positive TRAb. PBMC RNA was the source of the TCR library. Germline V gene sequence: CDR1 SGDLS, CDR2 YYNGEE. CDR3 size: 14 residues. V shed 3 bases and J shed 6 bases, with 12 bases lying between them. This clonotype was found a few times. To make TCR beta libraries, researchers used iRepertoire HTBI primers and Arm-PCR of CDR3 regions. MiXCR, run by TCRdb on the multiplex PCR reads, gives a single entry per CDR3 protein. Of fewer than 550,000 distinct CDR3 sequences listed, 20% to 25% are singletons.

The TCR comes from a female donor with Graves disease. The sample here was peripheral blood mononuclear cells (PBMCs), taken when the disease was refractory, from a patient treated with antithyroid drugs. This rearrangement joins TRBV9 to TRBJ2-2; D unclear. Here the CDR3 reads CASSADGFSGELFF. CDR3 DNA: TGTGCCAGCAGCGCGGACGGATTTTCCGGGGAGCTGTTTTTT. Together with reference TRBV9 and TRBJ2-2, the CDR3 gives the full variable domain: DSGVTQTPKHLITATGQRVTLRCSPRSGDLSVYWYQQSLDQGLQFLIQYYNGEERAKGNILERFSAQQFPDLHSELNLSSLELGDSALYFCASSADGFSGELFFGEGSRLTVL.